This TCR beta chain is drawn from a study of beta chain features in type 1 diabetes. Study results and caveats: Compared with healthy donors, patients appeared to share more similar naive, central memory and regulatory TCRB repertoires. At VDJ recombination sites, type 1 diabetes patients had fewer insertions and more deleted nucleotides.

Every isolated RNA sample was fully reverse transcribed, so sequencing captured expressed TCRB transcripts. Some clones are missing from TCRdb's copy, which holds only in-frame ones; the method was immunoSEQ multiplex PCR. The sample lists around 250,000 clones, around 65% occurring once. Each population that was sorted was more than 95% pure. With respect to this clone: As yet, its antigen is unknown.

Trimming took 5 bases from V and 9 from J; bases not matched to a gene: 6. The length of the CDR3 is 13 residues. Germline V lookup: CDR1 GTSNPN, CDR2 SVGIG (reference sequence). The TCR was taken from a man under 40 in good health. The J gene is TRBJ1-6, the V gene TRBV30; 8 bases are shared with TRBD1. Sequenced sample: naive CD4+ T cells from blood. CDR3 sequence (DNA): TGTGCCTGGGGAGGACAGGGAGGTTCACCCCTCCACTTT. It specifies CAWGGQGGSPLHF.